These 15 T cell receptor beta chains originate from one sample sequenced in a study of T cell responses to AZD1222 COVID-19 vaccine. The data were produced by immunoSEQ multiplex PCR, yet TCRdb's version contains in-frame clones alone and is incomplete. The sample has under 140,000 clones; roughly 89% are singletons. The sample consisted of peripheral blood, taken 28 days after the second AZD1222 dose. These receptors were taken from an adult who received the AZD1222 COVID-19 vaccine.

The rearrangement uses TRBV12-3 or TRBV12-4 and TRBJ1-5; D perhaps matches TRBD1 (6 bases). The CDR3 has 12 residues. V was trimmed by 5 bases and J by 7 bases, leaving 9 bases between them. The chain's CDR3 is CASSTGQQPQHF. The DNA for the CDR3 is TGTGCCAGCAGTACCGGACAGCAGCCCCAGCATTTT.

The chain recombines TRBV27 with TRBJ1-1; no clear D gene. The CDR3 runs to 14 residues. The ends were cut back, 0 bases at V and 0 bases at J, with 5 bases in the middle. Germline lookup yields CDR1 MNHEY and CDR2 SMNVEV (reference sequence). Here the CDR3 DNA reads TGTGCCAGCAGTTTATCGGGCGTGAACACTGAAGCTTTCTTT. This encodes CASSLSGVNTEAFF.

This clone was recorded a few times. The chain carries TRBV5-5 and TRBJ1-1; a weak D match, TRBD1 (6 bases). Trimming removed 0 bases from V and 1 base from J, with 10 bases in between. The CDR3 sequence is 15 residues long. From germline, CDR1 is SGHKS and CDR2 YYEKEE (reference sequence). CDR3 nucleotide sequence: TGTGCCAGCAGCTTGGCTGGGGGCGGGAACACTGAAGCTTTCTTT. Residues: CASSLAGGGNTEAFF.

CDR3 bases: TGTGCCAGCAGCTTAGACGGCAGATCTGGAAACACCATATATTTT. Its translation is CASSLDGRSGNTIYF. The chain uses TRBV5-4 and TRBJ1-3; D not resolved. The germline gives CDR1 SGHNT, CDR2 YYREEE (reference sequence). V was shortened by 2 bases and J by 1 base, with 10 bases between the two germline ends. There are 15 residues in the CDR3.

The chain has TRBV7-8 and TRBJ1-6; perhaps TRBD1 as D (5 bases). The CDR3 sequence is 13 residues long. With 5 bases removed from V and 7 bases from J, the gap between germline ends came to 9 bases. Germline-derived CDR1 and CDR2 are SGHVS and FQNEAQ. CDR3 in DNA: TGTGCCAGCAGCCCTGCAGGGAATTCACCCCTCCACTTT. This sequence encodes CASSPAGNSPLHF.

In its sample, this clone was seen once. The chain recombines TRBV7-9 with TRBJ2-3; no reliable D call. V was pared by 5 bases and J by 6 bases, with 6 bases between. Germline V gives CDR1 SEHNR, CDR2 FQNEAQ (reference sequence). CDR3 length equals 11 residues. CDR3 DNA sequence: TGTGCCAGCAGCGCCCTGGATACGCAGTATTTT. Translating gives CASSALDTQYF.

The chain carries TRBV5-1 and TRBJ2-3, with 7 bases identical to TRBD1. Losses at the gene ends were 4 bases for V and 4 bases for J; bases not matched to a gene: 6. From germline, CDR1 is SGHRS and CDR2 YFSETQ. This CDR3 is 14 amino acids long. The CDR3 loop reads CASSDIQGPDTQYF. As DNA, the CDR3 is TGCGCCAGCAGCGATATACAGGGGCCAGATACGCAGTATTTT.

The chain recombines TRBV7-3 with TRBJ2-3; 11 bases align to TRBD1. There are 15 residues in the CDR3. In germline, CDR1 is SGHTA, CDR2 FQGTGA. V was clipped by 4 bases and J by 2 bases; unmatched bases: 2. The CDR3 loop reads CASSSGQGDTDTQYF. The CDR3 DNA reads TGTGCCAGCAGCTCGGGACAGGGGGACACAGATACGCAGTATTTT.

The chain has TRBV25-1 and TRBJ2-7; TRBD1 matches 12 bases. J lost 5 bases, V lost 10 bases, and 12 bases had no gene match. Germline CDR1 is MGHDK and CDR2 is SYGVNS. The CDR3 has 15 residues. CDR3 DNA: TGTGCCATACCCCGGGACAGGGGGCGAAAGCACGAGCAGTACTTC. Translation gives CAIPRDRGRKHEQYF.

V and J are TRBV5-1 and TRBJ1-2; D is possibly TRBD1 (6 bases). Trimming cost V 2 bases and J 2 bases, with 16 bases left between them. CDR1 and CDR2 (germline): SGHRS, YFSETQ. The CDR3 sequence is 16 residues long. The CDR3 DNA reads TGCGCCAGCAGCTTTGGTCAGTCTACAGGGAACTATGGCTACACCTTC. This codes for CASSFGQSTGNYGYTF.

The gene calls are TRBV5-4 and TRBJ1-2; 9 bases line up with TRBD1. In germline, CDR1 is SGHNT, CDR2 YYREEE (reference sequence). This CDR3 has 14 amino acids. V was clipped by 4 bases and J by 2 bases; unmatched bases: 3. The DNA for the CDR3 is TGTGCCAGCAGCCCTGGGACAGGGAACTATGGCTACACCTTC. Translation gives CASSPGTGNYGYTF.

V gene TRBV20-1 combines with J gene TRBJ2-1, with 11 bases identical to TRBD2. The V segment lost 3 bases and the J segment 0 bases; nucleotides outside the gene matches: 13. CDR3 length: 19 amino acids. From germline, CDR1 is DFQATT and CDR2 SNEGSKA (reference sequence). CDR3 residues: CSASKLAGGLRSSYNEQFF. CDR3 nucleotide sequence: TGCAGTGCTAGTAAGCTAGCGGGGGGCCTGAGAAGCTCCTACAATGAGCAGTTCTTC.

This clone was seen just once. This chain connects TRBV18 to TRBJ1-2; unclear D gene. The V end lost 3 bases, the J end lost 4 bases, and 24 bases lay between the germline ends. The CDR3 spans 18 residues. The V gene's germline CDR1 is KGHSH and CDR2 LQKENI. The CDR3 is CASSPQGWADLTIYGYTF. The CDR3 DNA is TGTGCCAGCTCACCCCAAGGGTGGGCAGACCTGACTATCTATGGCTACACCTTC.

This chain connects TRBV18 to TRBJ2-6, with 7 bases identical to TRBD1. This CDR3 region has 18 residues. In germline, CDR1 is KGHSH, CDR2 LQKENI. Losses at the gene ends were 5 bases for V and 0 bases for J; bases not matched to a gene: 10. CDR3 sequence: CASSRSTGAFSGANVLTF. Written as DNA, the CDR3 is TGTGCCAGCTCAAGATCCACAGGGGCATTCTCTGGGGCCAACGTCCTGACTTTC.

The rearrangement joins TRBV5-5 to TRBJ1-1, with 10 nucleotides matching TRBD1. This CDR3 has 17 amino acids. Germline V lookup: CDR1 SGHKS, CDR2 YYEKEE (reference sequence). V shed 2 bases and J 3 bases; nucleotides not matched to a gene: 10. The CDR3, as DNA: TGTGCCAGCAGCTTCGGACAGGGGGGTTATCGGGACACTGAAGCTTTCTTT. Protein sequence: CASSFGQGGYRDTEAFF. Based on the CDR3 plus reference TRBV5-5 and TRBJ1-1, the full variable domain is DAGVTQSPTHLIKTRGQQVTLRCSPISGHKSVSWYQQVLGQGPQFIFQYYEKEERGRGNFPDRFSARQFPNYSSELNVNALLLGDSALYLCASSFGQGGYRDTEAFFGQGTRLTVV.